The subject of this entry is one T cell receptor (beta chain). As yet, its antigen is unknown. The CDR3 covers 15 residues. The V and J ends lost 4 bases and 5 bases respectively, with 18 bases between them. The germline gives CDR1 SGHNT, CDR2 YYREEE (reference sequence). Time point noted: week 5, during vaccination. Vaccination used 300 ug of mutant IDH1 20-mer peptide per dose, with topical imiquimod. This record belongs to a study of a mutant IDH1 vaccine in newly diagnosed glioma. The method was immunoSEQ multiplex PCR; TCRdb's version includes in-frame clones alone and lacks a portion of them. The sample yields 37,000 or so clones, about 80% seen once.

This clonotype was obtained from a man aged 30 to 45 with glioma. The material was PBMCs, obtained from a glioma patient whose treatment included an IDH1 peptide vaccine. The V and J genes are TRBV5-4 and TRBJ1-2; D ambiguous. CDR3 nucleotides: TGTGCCAGCAGCAAAAGACAAGCCTCCCTATATGGCTACACCTTC. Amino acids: CASSKRQASLYGYTF.